This entry concerns a single TCR beta chain. The sample originates from a study of control samples from healthy donors and cancer patients. Profiling relied on immunoSEQ multiplex PCR, and the TCRdb table lists in-frame clones only, not all of them. The sample lists roughly 170,000 clones, 90% to 95% occurring once. The sample taken for sequencing was blood. This TCR was sampled from a woman younger than 35 in good health.

The CDR3 is CASSLGQFTGELFF. CDR3 DNA: TGTGCCAGCAGTTTAGGACAGTTCACCGGGGAGCTGTTTTTT. The V and J genes are TRBV27 and TRBJ2-2, with a possible D match to TRBD1 (6 bases). The CDR3 extends over 14 amino acids. Trimming pared 2 bases from V and 4 bases from J, leaving 8 bases between. Per germline, CDR1 MNHEY and CDR2 SMNVEV (reference sequence).